The 18 T cell receptor beta chains listed next were all sequenced from one sample in a study of regulatory T cells in long-lasting Graves disease. Construction of TCR beta libraries relied on iRepertoire HTBI primers and on Arm-PCR targeting CDR3 regions. TCRdb itself ran the multiplex PCR reads through MiXCR, one entry per CDR3 protein. The data hold 350,000 to 450,000 distinct CDR3 sequences, with approximately 22% observed a single time. Sample time point: persistent/refractory GD, antithyroid drugs over 5 years with positive TRAb. Making the TCR library involved RNA that had been extracted from PBMCs. The specimen comprised peripheral blood mononuclear cells (PBMCs), sampled when the disease was refractory, from a patient treated with antithyroid drugs. These receptors all come from a female donor with Graves disease.

This clonotype has ten or more counts. V gene TRBV6-1 combines with J gene TRBJ1-5; D uncertain. Trimming pared 8 bases from V and 9 bases from J, leaving 11 bases between. The CDR3 totals 11 residues. CDR1 and CDR2 (germline): MNHNS, SASEGT. The CDR3, as DNA: TGTGCCAGCGGAGATGAGTGGCCCCAGCATTTT. This encodes CASGDEWPQHF.

This clonotype appeared many times. The J gene is TRBJ1-1, the V gene TRBV12-3 or TRBV12-4, with 7 bases that match TRBD1. Trimming took 8 bases from V and 5 from J; bases not matched to a gene: 14. There are 15 residues in the CDR3. The CDR3, as DNA: TGTGCCAGCTGCCTAACAGGGGAGTTTGGGACTGAAGCTTTCTTT. It specifies CASCLTGEFGTEAFF.

This clonotype occurred many times. This chain connects TRBV6-1 to TRBJ2-7; no reliable D call. The V gene lost 2 bases and the J gene lost 3 bases, with 5 bases spanning the gap. CDR1 and CDR2 from the germline V gene are MNHNS and SASEGT. The CDR3 length is 12 residues. The CDR3 loop is CASSEPIYEQYF. DNA for the CDR3: TGTGCCAGCAGTGAACCGATCTACGAGCAGTACTTC.

This clonotype showed up just a few times. The V and J genes are TRBV5-1 and TRBJ2-7, with 8 bases aligning to TRBD1. J lost 3 bases, V lost 2 bases, and 7 bases had no gene match. CDR1 is SGHRS and CDR2 is YFSETQ in the germline V gene. The CDR3 extends over 15 amino acids. The CDR3 nucleotides read TGCGCCAGCAGCTTAGACGACAGGGGAGGCTACGAGCAGTACTTC. It codes for CASSLDDRGGYEQYF. The full variable domain, rest sourced from reference TRBV5-1 and TRBJ2-7, is KAGVTQTPRYLIKTRGQQVTLSCSPISGHRSVSWYQQTPGQGLQFLFEYFSETQRNKGNFPGRFSGRQFSNSRSEMNVSTLELGDSALYLCASSLDDRGGYEQYFGPGTRLTVT.

The V gene is TRBV5-5, the J gene TRBJ2-7, with 9 bases matching TRBD1. V lost 3 bases to trimming and J lost 4 bases; unmatched junction nucleotides: 5. There are 14 residues in the CDR3. CDR1 and CDR2 (germline): SGHKS, YYEKEE (reference sequence). The CDR3 here is CASSYGTGQYEQYF. CDR3 DNA sequence: TGTGCCAGCAGCTACGGGACAGGGCAGTACGAGCAGTACTTC.

This clonotype was recorded many times. The chain combines TRBV7-9 with TRBJ1-2; D remains ambiguous. Germline-derived CDR1 and CDR2 are SEHNR and FQNEAQ (reference sequence). The V and J ends lost 2 bases and 7 bases respectively, with 5 bases between them. The CDR3 length is 11 residues. The CDR3 spells CASSLLGGYTF. In nucleotides, the CDR3 is TGTGCCAGCAGCTTACTGGGTGGCTACACCTTC.

V gene TRBV30 combines with J gene TRBJ1-2; 7 bases line up with TRBD1. This CDR3 has 11 amino acids. Germline CDR1 and CDR2: GTSNPN and SVGIG (reference sequence). Trimming cost V 5 bases and J 5 bases; bases outside gene matches: 2. The CDR3: CAWSGGYGYTF. Here the CDR3 DNA reads TGTGCCTGGTCAGGGGGGTATGGCTACACCTTC.

A few counts support this clonotype. This sequence joins TRBV12-3 or TRBV12-4 and TRBJ2-7; 10 bases line up with TRBD1. Trimming took 6 bases from V and 2 from J; bases not matched to a gene: 7. The CDR3 has 15 residues. For the CDR3, the DNA is TGTGCCAGCAGACCTGGGACAGGGGCTCCCTACGAGCAGTACTTC. It yields the protein CASRPGTGAPYEQYF.

The gene calls are TRBV27 and TRBJ1-1; D remains unclear. CDR1 and CDR2 from the germline V gene are MNHEY and SMNVEV (reference sequence). V shed 7 bases and J shed 6 bases, with 18 bases lying between them. This CDR3 has 14 amino acids. Written as DNA, the CDR3 is TGTGCCAGCACCAATGTTAACACTCTCGCTGAAGCTTTCTTT. Translating gives CASTNVNTLAEAFF.

The sample holds a few counts of this clonotype. The chain uses TRBV20-1 and TRBJ1-1; a weak D match, TRBD1 (5 bases). V lost 1 base and J 1 base, leaving 13 bases between the germline ends. Germline lookup yields CDR1 DFQATT and CDR2 SNEGSKA (reference sequence). CDR3 size: 15 residues. The CDR3 sequence: CSARVPSRGNTEAFF. The CDR3 DNA sequence: TGCAGTGCTAGAGTCCCGTCGAGGGGGAACACTGAAGCTTTCTTT.

This clonotype occurred many times. For the CDR3, the DNA is TGTGCCAGCAGTTTATGGGGCCTCGAGCAGTACTTC. Translating it yields CASSLWGLEQYF. The J gene is TRBJ2-7, the V gene TRBV28, with D hard to call. V dropped 0 bases and J dropped 6 bases, with 6 bases sitting between them. The CDR3 consists of 12 residues. Germline CDR1 is MDHEN and CDR2 is SYDVKM.

There are many counts of this clonotype. The chain has TRBV7-8 and TRBJ2-7, with 8 bases identical to TRBD1. The germline CDR1 and CDR2 sequences are SGHVS and FQNEAQ. V lost 5 bases, J lost 1 base, and 7 bases stayed unmatched. The CDR3 is made up of 15 amino acids. The CDR3 region has the DNA TGTGCCAGCAGCCGGGGGACAGGAGATTCCTACGAGCAGTACTTC. As protein: CASSRGTGDSYEQYF.

V gene TRBV30 combines with J gene TRBJ2-7; D is ambiguous. Trimming cost V 3 bases and J 1 base, with 7 bases left between them. Germline V CDR1 and CDR2: GTSNPN, SVGIG (reference sequence). There are 12 residues in the CDR3. CDR3 protein: CAWRTLSYEQYF. DNA for the CDR3: TGTGCCTGGAGAACCCTATCCTACGAGCAGTACTTC.

A remark on this clonotype: An end of the junction differs from the germline gene, which may be a read error. The V call is TRBV3-1, the J call TRBJ2-1; D remains unclear. The CDR3 runs 14 residues. In germline, CDR1 is LGHDT, CDR2 YNNKEL (reference sequence). This CDR3 is CASSQGSLGGEQFF. In DNA form, the CDR3 reads TGTGCCAGCAGTCAAGGATCTCTAGGTGGTGAGCAGTTCTTC.

This CDR3 reads CASSLSAAGEAGYEQYF. The DNA for the CDR3 is TGTGCCAGCAGCTTGTCCGCGGCGGGAGAGGCCGGGTACGAGCAGTACTTC. The genes are TRBV7-2 and TRBJ2-7; TRBD2 aligns across 7 bases. The CDR3 consists of 17 residues. The J segment lost 4 bases and the V segment lost 3 bases, leaving 15 bases of the junction unmatched. CDR1 and CDR2 (germline): SGHTA, FQGNSA. Full variable domain (outside the CDR3, taken from reference TRBV7-2 and TRBJ2-7): GAGVSQSPSNKVTEKGKDVELRCDPISGHTALYWYRQSLGQGLEFLIYFQGNSAPDKSGLPSDRFSAERTGGSVSTLTIQRTQQEDSAVYLCASSLSAAGEAGYEQYFGPGTRLTVT.

This rearrangement joins TRBV4-2 to TRBJ2-2; the D is unclear. The CDR3 sequence is 16 residues long. The V gene's germline CDR1 is LGHNA and CDR2 YNFKEQ. V lost 0 bases, J lost 3 bases, and 11 bases lay in between. DNA for the CDR3: TGTGCCAGCAGCCAAGAGGGAATGGGATACACCGGGGAGCTGTTTTTT. Protein sequence: CASSQEGMGYTGELFF.

This clonotype showed up just a few times. The chain has TRBV5-4 and TRBJ2-4; D is uncertain. From germline, CDR1 is SGHNT and CDR2 YYREEE (reference sequence). V lost 4 bases, J lost 5 bases, and 10 bases lay in between. The CDR3 is 13 amino acids. The CDR3 sequence: CASSMDLQNIQYF. The CDR3 bases are TGTGCCAGCAGCATGGACCTGCAAAACATTCAGTACTTC.

This rearrangement joins TRBV7-8 to TRBJ2-2, with D possibly matching TRBD2 (6 bases). Trimming shortened V by 5 bases and J by 2 bases, and 21 bases separated the two germline ends. In germline, CDR1 is SGHVS, CDR2 FQNEAQ. The CDR3 runs to 18 residues. CDR3 coding DNA: TGTGCCAGCAGCCCGCGGGGCCGGGGGTCTACTAACACCGGGGAGCTGTTTTTT. Its protein is CASSPRGRGSTNTGELFF.